The rows below give T cell receptor beta chains drawn from one sample of a study of blood T cell repertoires in COVID-19. Here immunoSEQ multiplex PCR was the method, and the copy in TCRdb shows in-frame clones only, minus some. The data show approximately 290,000 clones, roughly 84% seen once. Sequenced: peripheral blood. Receptors were obtained from a person between 65 and 79 years old with COVID-19, enrolled during active disease. Both conserved end residues are part of each CDR3. Fields, in order: J gene, D gene, clone size, V gene, CDR3 protein. A D gene is named only where the DNA matches it firmly. Some rows have no size entry. The others give once, few or many, or a class for an expanded clone.

j_gene: TRBJ1-2; d_gene: TRBD1; abundance: -; v_gene: TRBV5-4; CDR3aa: CASRRTLGQDNYGYTF
j_gene: TRBJ1-1; d_gene: -; abundance: once; v_gene: TRBV5-1; CDR3aa: CASSDTVAGTEAFF
j_gene: TRBJ1-1; d_gene: -; abundance: -; v_gene: TRBV4-3; CDR3aa: CASSQGRNTEAFF
j_gene: TRBJ2-7; d_gene: -; abundance: -; v_gene: TRBV5-1; CDR3aa: CASSLIAASYEQYF
j_gene: TRBJ1-4; d_gene: -; abundance: -; v_gene: TRBV27; CDR3aa: CASSFRAGWANEKLFF
j_gene: TRBJ1-5; d_gene: TRBD1; abundance: -; v_gene: TRBV7-8; CDR3aa: CASSSGTVPSPLSNQPQHF
j_gene: TRBJ1-1; d_gene: -; abundance: few; v_gene: TRBV28; CDR3aa: CASRTPTVNTEAFF
j_gene: TRBJ1-6; d_gene: -; abundance: -; v_gene: TRBV5-6; CDR3aa: CASSTTGHYNSPLHF
j_gene: TRBJ2-1; d_gene: TRBD2; abundance: -; v_gene: TRBV14; CDR3aa: CASSQGRSSGRVITEQFF
j_gene: TRBJ2-2; d_gene: -; abundance: few; v_gene: TRBV28; CDR3aa: CASILGQNTGELFF
j_gene: TRBJ2-5; d_gene: TRBD1; abundance: -; v_gene: TRBV11-3; CDR3aa: CASSKRTGGDETQYF
j_gene: TRBJ2-1; d_gene: TRBD1; abundance: -; v_gene: TRBV5-1; CDR3aa: CASSLAATGGDEQFF
j_gene: TRBJ2-2; d_gene: -; abundance: -; v_gene: TRBV28; CDR3aa: CASSPGGPVRTGELFF
j_gene: TRBJ1-4; d_gene: -; abundance: -; v_gene: TRBV11-1; CDR3aa: CASSSTYNEKLFF
j_gene: TRBJ2-1; d_gene: TRBD2; abundance: -; v_gene: TRBV6-1; CDR3aa: CASSEIGGSGKYEQFF
j_gene: TRBJ1-3; d_gene: TRBD1; abundance: -; v_gene: TRBV7-8; CDR3aa: CASSLLGTGGNTIYF
j_gene: TRBJ2-7; d_gene: TRBD2; abundance: -; v_gene: TRBV7-2; CDR3aa: CASSLVAGVPTYEQYF
j_gene: TRBJ2-3; d_gene: TRBD1; abundance: -; v_gene: TRBV5-4; CDR3aa: CASSLFGTGPDTQYF
j_gene: TRBJ2-5; d_gene: TRBD2; abundance: -; v_gene: TRBV7-2; CDR3aa: CASSSGGPSGGETQYF
j_gene: TRBJ2-3; d_gene: TRBD1; abundance: -; v_gene: TRBV6-6; CDR3aa: CASRRSGTGTGFTDTQYF
j_gene: TRBJ1-1; d_gene: -; abundance: -; v_gene: TRBV3-1/TRBV3-2; CDR3aa: CASSQPGVGAEAFF
j_gene: TRBJ1-2; d_gene: TRBD1; abundance: few; v_gene: TRBV2; CDR3aa: CASSEVGQGNYGYTF
j_gene: TRBJ1-4; d_gene: TRBD1; abundance: -; v_gene: TRBV7-9; CDR3aa: CASSHRDRTNEKLFF
j_gene: TRBJ2-7; d_gene: TRBD1; abundance: -; v_gene: TRBV5-1; CDR3aa: CASSPGQGNAYEQYF
j_gene: TRBJ2-1; d_gene: -; abundance: once; v_gene: TRBV20-1; CDR3aa: CSARGLGQFF
j_gene: TRBJ2-7; d_gene: -; abundance: -; v_gene: TRBV7-9; CDR3aa: CASSYLGGFDEQYF
j_gene: TRBJ2-1; d_gene: TRBD2; abundance: -; v_gene: TRBV5-4; CDR3aa: CASSPLPGGASNEQFF
j_gene: TRBJ2-3; d_gene: -; abundance: -; v_gene: TRBV21-1; CDR3aa: CASNQGDTQYF
j_gene: TRBJ1-2; d_gene: -; abundance: -; v_gene: TRBV28; CDR3aa: CASSIQDSFYTF
j_gene: TRBJ1-3; d_gene: TRBD1; abundance: -; v_gene: TRBV5-4; CDR3aa: CASSLGTGIGNTIYF
j_gene: TRBJ2-7; d_gene: -; abundance: -; v_gene: TRBV19; CDR3aa: CASSSDWTTYEQYF
j_gene: TRBJ1-5; d_gene: -; abundance: -; v_gene: TRBV5-6; CDR3aa: CASSLVSGLLYQPQHF
j_gene: TRBJ1-6; d_gene: -; abundance: -; v_gene: TRBV7-9; CDR3aa: CASSYIRDMSSYNSPLHF
j_gene: TRBJ1-2; d_gene: -; abundance: -; v_gene: TRBV5-1; CDR3aa: CASSLAGLYGYTF
j_gene: TRBJ1-1; d_gene: -; abundance: many; v_gene: TRBV28; CDR3aa: CASSRIQGGKAVTEAFF
j_gene: TRBJ1-2; d_gene: -; abundance: -; v_gene: TRBV23-1; CDR3aa: CASTRRTNYGYTF
j_gene: TRBJ1-1; d_gene: -; abundance: -; v_gene: TRBV27; CDR3aa: CASRPVGGMGTEAFF
j_gene: TRBJ2-3; d_gene: -; abundance: -; v_gene: TRBV5-4; CDR3aa: CASSSTPVADTQYF
j_gene: TRBJ2-3; d_gene: -; abundance: -; v_gene: TRBV4-1; CDR3aa: CASSQPDSGITDTQYF
j_gene: TRBJ2-7; d_gene: TRBD1; abundance: -; v_gene: TRBV7-2; CDR3aa: CASSLTGGLKSYEQYF
j_gene: TRBJ2-1; d_gene: TRBD2; abundance: few; v_gene: TRBV29-1; CDR3aa: CSVVPLPGLAGGHSYNEQFF
j_gene: TRBJ1-2; d_gene: -; abundance: -; v_gene: TRBV6-1; CDR3aa: CAGGREGTYGYTF
j_gene: TRBJ2-3; d_gene: TRBD2; abundance: once; v_gene: TRBV5-1; CDR3aa: CASSPVSGGALDTQYF
j_gene: TRBJ1-1; d_gene: TRBD1; abundance: -; v_gene: TRBV6-5; CDR3aa: CASSMGDRTEAFF
j_gene: TRBJ2-1; d_gene: TRBD2; abundance: -; v_gene: TRBV11-2; CDR3aa: CASSLQAGVSNEQFF
j_gene: TRBJ1-2; d_gene: -; abundance: -; v_gene: TRBV3-1/TRBV3-2; CDR3aa: CASSQDRNYGYTF
j_gene: TRBJ2-7; d_gene: TRBD2; abundance: -; v_gene: TRBV7-3; CDR3aa: CASSLSGTSGIGEQYF
j_gene: TRBJ1-5; d_gene: TRBD1; abundance: -; v_gene: TRBV28; CDR3aa: CASRATTGDGQPQHF
j_gene: TRBJ2-7; d_gene: TRBD1; abundance: few; v_gene: TRBV30; CDR3aa: CAWSPDRAPFYEQYF
j_gene: TRBJ1-3; d_gene: -; abundance: -; v_gene: TRBV7-2; CDR3aa: CASSLAPSGLITRSNTIYF
j_gene: TRBJ2-3; d_gene: -; abundance: -; v_gene: TRBV7-9; CDR3aa: CASSFPSTDTQYF
j_gene: TRBJ2-3; d_gene: TRBD2; abundance: -; v_gene: TRBV7-9; CDR3aa: CALRGSGGVASTTDTQYF
j_gene: TRBJ2-2; d_gene: TRBD2; abundance: -; v_gene: TRBV29-1; CDR3aa: CSVRAGGTGELFF
j_gene: TRBJ1-5; d_gene: -; abundance: -; v_gene: TRBV11-3; CDR3aa: CASRFRDRRFGGPQHF